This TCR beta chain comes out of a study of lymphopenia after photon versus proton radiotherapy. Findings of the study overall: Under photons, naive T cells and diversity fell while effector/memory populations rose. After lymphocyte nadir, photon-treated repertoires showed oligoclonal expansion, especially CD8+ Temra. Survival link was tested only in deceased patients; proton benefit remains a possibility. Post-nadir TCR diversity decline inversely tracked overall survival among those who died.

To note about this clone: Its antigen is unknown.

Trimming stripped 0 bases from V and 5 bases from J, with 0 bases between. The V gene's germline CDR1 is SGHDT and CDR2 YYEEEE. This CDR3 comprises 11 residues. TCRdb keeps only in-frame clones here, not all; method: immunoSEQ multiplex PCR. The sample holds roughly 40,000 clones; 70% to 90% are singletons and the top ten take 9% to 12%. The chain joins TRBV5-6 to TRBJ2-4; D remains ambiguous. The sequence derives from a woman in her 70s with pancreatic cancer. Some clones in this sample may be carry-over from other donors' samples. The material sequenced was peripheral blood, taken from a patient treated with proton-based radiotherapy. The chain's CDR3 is CASSLENIQYF. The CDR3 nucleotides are TGTGCCAGCAGCTTGGAAAACATTCAGTACTTC.